Following are 25 T cell receptor beta chains from one sample sequenced in a study of shared clonotypes between healthy human individuals. Cells designated naive CD8 were CD45RO-negative and were positively selected for CCR7, with terminally differentiated effector memory CD45RA+ cells excluded. Clones were read by immunoSEQ multiplex PCR, and TCRdb kept only the in-frame ones, dropping some. The sample consists of millions of clones, about 92% of them appearing once. Sequences were obtained from naive CD8+ T cells from PBMCs. The origin of the receptors is a man aged 18 to 29 in good health. Some clones in this sample may be carry-over from other donors' samples.

The rearrangement uses TRBV27 and TRBJ1-1, with 8 bases identical to TRBD1. V shed 8 bases, J shed 1 base, and the junction held 12 bases outside the gene matches. The length of the CDR3 is 16 residues. Germline CDR1 reads MNHEY; CDR2 reads SMNVEV (reference sequence). CDR3: CASVPGAGGWNTEAFF. For the CDR3, the DNA is TGTGCCAGCGTCCCGGGTGCAGGGGGCTGGAACACTGAAGCTTTCTTT.

The genes are TRBV27 and TRBJ2-7; unclear D gene. Germline assignment: CDR1 MNHEY and CDR2 SMNVEV (reference sequence). V was shortened by 0 bases and J by 5 bases, with 11 bases between the two germline ends. The CDR3 has 14 residues. The CDR3, as DNA: TGTGCCAGCAGTTTATCCGATGCGGTCCACGAGCAGTACTTC. Amino acid sequence: CASSLSDAVHEQYF.

The CDR3 loop reads CASSRNPPFGEGNTIYF. The CDR3 nucleotides read TGTGCCAGCAGCCGAAACCCGCCCTTTGGAGAAGGAAACACCATATATTTT. The chain is built from TRBV4-2 and TRBJ1-3; no clear D. The germline V gene encodes CDR1 LGHNA and CDR2 YNFKEQ. V lost 4 bases to trimming and J lost 4 bases, with 20 bases between them. CDR3 length equals 17 residues.

CDR3 bases: TGTGCCAGCGTGAACTCAGCTAACTCTAACTATGGCTACACCTTC. Translating it yields CASVNSANSNYGYTF. V gene TRBV6-1 combines with J gene TRBJ1-2; D gene unclear. V lost 8 bases and J 0 bases, leaving 16 bases between the germline ends. CDR1 is MNHNS, CDR2 SASEGT, per germline. The CDR3 consists of 15 residues.

V and J are TRBV6-5 and TRBJ1-4, with D tentatively TRBD1 (6 bases). The CDR3 runs to 13 residues. V lost 2 bases and J 8 bases, leaving 9 bases between the germline ends. Germline CDR1 and CDR2: MNHEY and SVGAGI. The CDR3 DNA is TGTGCCAGCAGTTACGTCCAGGGGGAAAAACTGTTTTTT. It is translated as CASSYVQGEKLFF.

The chain carries TRBV9 and TRBJ2-3, with 7 bases matching TRBD2. This CDR3 is 16 amino acids long. Germline lookup yields CDR1 SGDLS and CDR2 YYNGEE. With 1 base clipped from V and 3 bases from J, the junction kept 8 bases outside the gene matches. The CDR3 spells CASSVTRGSETDTQYF. The CDR3 DNA reads TGTGCCAGCAGCGTAACCCGCGGGAGCGAAACAGATACGCAGTATTTT.

The chain has TRBV5-1 and TRBJ2-1, with D hard to call. From germline, CDR1 is SGHRS and CDR2 YFSETQ. The length of the CDR3 is 11 residues. With 6 bases removed from V and 8 bases from J, the gap between germline ends came to 9 bases. The CDR3 loop reads CASTSGHEQFF. In DNA form, the CDR3 reads TGCGCCAGCACTTCGGGCCATGAGCAGTTCTTC.

The rearrangement joins TRBV13 to TRBJ2-1; maybe TRBD1 (7 bases). Per germline, CDR1 PRHDT and CDR2 FYEKMQ (reference sequence). This CDR3 spans 14 amino acids. Trimming pared 5 bases from V and 3 bases from J, leaving 11 bases between. CDR3 DNA sequence: TGTGCCAGCAGCAACAGGGGAGGCTACAATGAGCAGTTCTTC. Protein: CASSNRGGYNEQFF.

The chain combines TRBV13 with TRBJ2-7; D gene unclear. V shed 1 base and J shed 2 bases, with 3 bases lying between them. The CDR3 length is 12 residues. The germline V gene has CDR1 PRHDT and CDR2 FYEKMQ (reference sequence). CDR3 in DNA: TGTGCCAGCAGCTTAGCTACCTACGAGCAGTACTTC. Protein product: CASSLATYEQYF.

The CDR3 nucleotides are TGTGCCAGCAGTACTACAGCGGGAGGGGTCTACAATGAGCAGTTCTTC. Its protein is CASSTTAGGVYNEQFF. The chain is built from TRBV27 and TRBJ2-1; TRBD2 matches at 10 bases. The CDR3 spans 16 residues. CDR1 is MNHEY and CDR2 is SMNVEV in the germline V gene (reference sequence). V was pared by 5 bases and J by 3 bases, with 7 bases of the junction left unmatched.

The chain has TRBV27 and TRBJ1-3, with a possible D match to TRBD1 (5 bases). Trimming took off 0 bases at V and 4 bases at J, with 10 bases between the two ends. Germline loops: CDR1 MNHEY, CDR2 SMNVEV (reference sequence). The CDR3 is 15 amino acids. CDR3 loop: CASSLSARDGNTIYF. CDR3 nucleotide sequence: TGTGCCAGCAGTTTATCGGCCAGGGACGGAAACACCATATATTTT.

The chain recombines TRBV7-2 with TRBJ2-1; tentatively, D is TRBD1 (6 bases). Germline V gives CDR1 SGHTA, CDR2 FQGNSA. This CDR3 has 18 amino acids. V was trimmed by 2 bases and J by 8 bases, leaving 25 bases between them. The CDR3: CASSLLQGTVAIVDEQFF. For the CDR3, the DNA is TGTGCCAGCAGCTTATTACAGGGAACCGTAGCGATTGTCGATGAGCAGTTCTTC.

The chain recombines TRBV6-1 with TRBJ2-3; possible D gene TRBD2, 5 bases. Trimming shortened V by 3 bases and J by 6 bases, and 19 bases separated the two germline ends. CDR3 length: 16 amino acids. Germline V CDR1 and CDR2: MNHNS, SASEGT. The CDR3 reads CASSDRGNALPDTQYF. The CDR3 DNA reads TGTGCCAGCAGTGACCGAGGGAACGCTTTACCTGATACGCAGTATTTT.

V usage is TRBV27 and J usage is TRBJ1-2, with TRBD1 matching 8 bases. The CDR3 has 17 amino acids. V dropped 2 bases and J dropped 4; count of bases not matched to a gene: 12. Germline V lookup: CDR1 MNHEY, CDR2 SMNVEV (reference sequence). Here the CDR3 reads CASSLSDRGDRGYGYTF. CDR3 coding DNA: TGTGCCAGCAGTTTAAGTGACAGGGGCGATCGGGGCTATGGCTACACCTTC.

For this clone: This specimen includes other DNA sequences encoding the same CDR3. V usage is TRBV9 and J usage is TRBJ2-5; D perhaps matches TRBD1 (6 bases). The CDR3 length is 13 residues. Trimming shortened V by 3 bases and J by 2 bases, and 8 bases separated the two germline ends. Germline V gene data show CDR1 as SGDLS and CDR2 as YYNGEE. CDR3 nucleotides: TGTGCCAGCAGCGAGGACAGTCAAGAGACCCAGTACTTC. Protein: CASSEDSQETQYF. Looking up the rest from reference TRBV9 and TRBJ2-5 gives the full variable domain: DSGVTQTPKHLITATGQRVTLRCSPRSGDLSVYWYQQSLDQGLQFLIQYYNGEERAKGNILERFSAQQFPDLHSELNLSSLELGDSALYFCASSEDSQETQYFGPGTRLLVL.

The chain recombines TRBV10-3 with TRBJ2-7; 12 positions match TRBD2. Looked up from germline, CDR1 is ENHRY and CDR2 is SYGVKD. The CDR3 extends over 16 amino acids. The J segment lost 2 bases and the V segment lost 6 bases, leaving 8 bases of the junction unmatched. In DNA, the CDR3 is TGTGCCATCAGGATCGGGACTAGCGGGCCCGCCTACGAGCAGTACTTC. It codes for CAIRIGTSGPAYEQYF.

The chain carries TRBV28 and TRBJ2-3, with 10 bases lining up with TRBD1. This CDR3 spans 15 amino acids. After removal of 6 bases from V and 4 bases from J, the junction contained 7 bases not matched to a gene. In germline, CDR1 is MDHEN, CDR2 SYDVKM. In DNA, the CDR3 is TGTGCCAGCAGACCCGGGACAGGGGTCCCAGATACGCAGTATTTT. This encodes CASRPGTGVPDTQYF.

The rearrangement uses TRBV5-8 and TRBJ2-7; unclear D gene. CDR3 length: 16 amino acids. CDR1 and CDR2 from the germline V gene are SGHTS and YDEGEE. The ends were cut back, 4 bases at V and 9 bases at J, with 26 bases in the middle. The CDR3 protein is CASSTASGYLVGGQYF. The CDR3 nucleotides are TGTGCCAGCAGCACCGCCTCAGGTTATTTGGTGGGCGGGCAGTACTTC. Drawing the rest from reference TRBV5-8 and TRBJ2-7, the complete variable domain is EAGVTQSPTHLIKTRGQQATLRCSPISGHTSVYWYQQALGLGLQFLLWYDEGEERNRGNFPPRFSGRQFPNYSSELNVNALELEDSALYLCASSTASGYLVGGQYFGPGTRLTVT.

The chain combines TRBV28 with TRBJ1-5, with D maybe TRBD1 (5 bases). This CDR3 has 15 amino acids. V gave up 7 bases and J gave up 3 bases, with 16 bases separating them. CDR1 is MDHEN and CDR2 is SYDVKM in the germline V gene. The CDR3 sequence: CASTIRDLHNQPQHF. CDR3 coding DNA: TGTGCCAGCACCATCCGGGACTTACACAATCAGCCCCAGCATTTT.

The V call is TRBV11-2, the J call TRBJ1-2; D perhaps matches TRBD1 (6 bases). The germline V gene encodes CDR1 SGHAT and CDR2 FQNNGV. CDR3 size: 17 residues. The ends were cut back, 5 bases at V and 4 bases at J, with 23 bases in the middle. The CDR3 reads CASSLGLGGAVFYGYTF. In DNA, the CDR3 is TGTGCCAGCAGCCTAGGCTTGGGGGGCGCCGTTTTCTATGGCTACACCTTC.

V usage is TRBV27 and J usage is TRBJ2-2, with a possible D match to TRBD2 (6 bases). There are 14 residues in the CDR3. V was cut by 6 bases and J by 3 bases, with 11 bases left in between. Germline loops: CDR1 MNHEY, CDR2 SMNVEV (reference sequence). In DNA, the CDR3 is TGTGCCAGCAGCCAACTAGCTTACACCGGGGAGCTGTTTTTT. Protein product: CASSQLAYTGELFF.

The rearrangement uses TRBV4-2 and TRBJ2-7; 7 nucleotides match TRBD1. V dropped 4 bases and J dropped 6; count of bases not matched to a gene: 15. The CDR3 spans 16 residues. Germline V gene lookup returns CDR1 LGHNA and CDR2 YNFKEQ. The CDR3 loop reads CASSLAQGTEEGEQYF. The CDR3, as DNA: TGTGCCAGCAGCCTGGCTCAGGGGACAGAGGAAGGCGAGCAGTACTTC.

This clone was observed a handful of times. The chain joins TRBV29-1 to TRBJ1-2; D gene unclear. Looked up from germline, CDR1 is SQVTM and CDR2 is ANQGSEA. The CDR3 has 11 amino acids. V was shortened by 4 bases and J by 6 bases, with 9 bases between the two germline ends. CDR3 amino acids: CSVADGDGYTF. The CDR3 coding sequence is TGCAGCGTTGCGGACGGCGATGGCTACACCTTC.

The chain couples TRBV4-3 to TRBJ2-1; maybe TRBD2 (6 bases). The CDR3 is made up of 19 amino acids. V dropped 0 bases and J dropped 6 bases, with 24 bases sitting between them. From germline, CDR1 is LGHNA and CDR2 YSLEER. CDR3 sequence (DNA): TGCGCCAGCAGCCAAGAGACCCCTTCGCGGGAAGCTGCGTTCAATGAGCAGTTCTTC. Its protein is CASSQETPSREAAFNEQFF.

The rearrangement links TRBV6-5 to TRBJ2-7, with TRBD2 matching over 7 bases. The trim removed 0 bases at V and 2 bases at J, leaving 4 bases unmatched. The germline V gene encodes CDR1 MNHEY and CDR2 SVGAGI. This CDR3 contains 15 residues. The CDR3 region is CASSYSTSLTYEQYF. The CDR3 DNA sequence: TGTGCCAGCAGTTACTCGACTAGCCTAACCTACGAGCAGTACTTC.